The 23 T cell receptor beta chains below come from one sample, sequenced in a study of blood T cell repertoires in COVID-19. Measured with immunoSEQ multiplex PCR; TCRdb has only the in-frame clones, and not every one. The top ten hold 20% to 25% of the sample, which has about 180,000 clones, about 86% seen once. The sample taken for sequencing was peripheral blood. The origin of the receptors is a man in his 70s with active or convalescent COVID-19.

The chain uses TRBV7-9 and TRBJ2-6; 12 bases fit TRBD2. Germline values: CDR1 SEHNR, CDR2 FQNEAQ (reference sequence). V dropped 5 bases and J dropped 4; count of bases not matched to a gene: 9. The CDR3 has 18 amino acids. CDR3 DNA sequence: TGTGCCAGCAGCCGTCGACTAGCGGGGGCGGGCGGGGCCAACGTCCTGACTTTC. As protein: CASSRRLAGAGGANVLTF.

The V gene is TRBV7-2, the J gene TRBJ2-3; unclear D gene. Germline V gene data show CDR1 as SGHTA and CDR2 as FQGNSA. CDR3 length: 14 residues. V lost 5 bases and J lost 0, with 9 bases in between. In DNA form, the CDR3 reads TGTGCCAGCAGCCGGCGAGCGAGCACAGATACGCAGTATTTT. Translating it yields CASSRRASTDTQYF.

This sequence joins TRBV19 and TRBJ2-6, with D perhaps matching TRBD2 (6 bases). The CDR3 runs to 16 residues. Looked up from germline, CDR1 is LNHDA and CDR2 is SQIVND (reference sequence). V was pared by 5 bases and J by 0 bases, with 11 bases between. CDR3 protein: CASSWEAISGANVLTF. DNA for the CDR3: TGTGCCAGTAGTTGGGAGGCCATCTCTGGGGCCAACGTCCTGACTTTC.

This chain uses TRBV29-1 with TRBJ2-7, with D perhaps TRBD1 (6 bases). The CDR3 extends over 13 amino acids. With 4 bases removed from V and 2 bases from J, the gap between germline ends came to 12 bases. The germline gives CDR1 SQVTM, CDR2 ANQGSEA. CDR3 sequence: CSVGDIGAYEQYF. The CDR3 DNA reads TGCAGCGTTGGGGACATAGGGGCCTACGAGCAGTACTTC.

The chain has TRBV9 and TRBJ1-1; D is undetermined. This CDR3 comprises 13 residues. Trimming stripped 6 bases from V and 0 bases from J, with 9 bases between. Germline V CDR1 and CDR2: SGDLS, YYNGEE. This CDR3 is CASKRRMNTEAFF. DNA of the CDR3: TGTGCCAGCAAGAGGCGGATGAACACTGAAGCTTTCTTT. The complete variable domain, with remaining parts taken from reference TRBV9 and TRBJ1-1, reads DSGVTQTPKHLITATGQRVTLRCSPRSGDLSVYWYQQSLDQGLQFLIQYYNGEERAKGNILERFSAQQFPDLHSELNLSSLELGDSALYFCASKRRMNTEAFFGQGTRLTVV.

As DNA, the CDR3 is TGTGCCAGCAGCCAAGTAGGGGTGGGCACCGGGGAGCTGTTTTTT. This gives the protein CASSQVGVGTGELFF. J is TRBJ2-2 and V is TRBV14, with a weak D call TRBD1 (5 bases). Germline CDR1 reads SGHDN; CDR2 reads FVKESK. There are 15 residues in the CDR3. Trimming cost V 1 base and J 4 bases, with 10 bases left between them.

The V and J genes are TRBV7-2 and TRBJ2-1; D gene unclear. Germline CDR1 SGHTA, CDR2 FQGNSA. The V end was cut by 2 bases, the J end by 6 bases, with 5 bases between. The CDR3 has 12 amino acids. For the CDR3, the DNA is TGTGCCAGCAGCTTAATCCTCAATGAGCAGTTCTTC. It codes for CASSLILNEQFF. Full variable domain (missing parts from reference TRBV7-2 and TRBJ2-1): GAGVSQSPSNKVTEKGKDVELRCDPISGHTALYWYRQSLGQGLEFLIYFQGNSAPDKSGLPSDRFSAERTGGSVSTLTIQRTQQEDSAVYLCASSLILNEQFFGPGTRLTVL.

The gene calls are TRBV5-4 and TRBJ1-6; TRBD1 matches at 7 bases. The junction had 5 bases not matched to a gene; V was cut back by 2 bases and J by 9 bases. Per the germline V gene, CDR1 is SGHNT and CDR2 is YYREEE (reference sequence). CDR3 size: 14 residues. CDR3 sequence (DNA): TGTGCCAGCAGCTTCCCAGGGGGATCTTCACCCCTCCACTTT. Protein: CASSFPGGSSPLHF.

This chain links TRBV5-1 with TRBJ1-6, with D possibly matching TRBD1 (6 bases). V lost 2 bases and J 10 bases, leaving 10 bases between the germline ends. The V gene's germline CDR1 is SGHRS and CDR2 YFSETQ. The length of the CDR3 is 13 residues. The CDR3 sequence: CASSLAGVSPLHF. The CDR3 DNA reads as TGCGCCAGCAGCTTAGCAGGGGTCTCACCCCTCCACTTT.

This CDR3 reads CASSTTGGRRNEQFF. CDR3 coding DNA: TGTGCCAGCAGTACCACGGGCGGGAGACGGAATGAGCAGTTCTTC. J is TRBJ2-1 and V is TRBV2, with 7 bases identical to TRBD2. From germline, CDR1 is SNHLY and CDR2 FYNNEI. CDR3 length: 15 residues. J gave up 7 bases and V 5 bases, and 11 bases lay outside the gene matches.

The CDR3: CASSLRESQETQYF. DNA of the CDR3: TGTGCCAGCAGTTTAAGGGAGTCCCAAGAGACCCAGTACTTC. The chain combines TRBV27 with TRBJ2-5; tentative D call: TRBD2 (5 bases). V lost 2 bases and J 1 base, leaving 8 bases between the germline ends. Germline lookup yields CDR1 MNHEY and CDR2 SMNVEV (reference sequence). CDR3 size: 14 residues.

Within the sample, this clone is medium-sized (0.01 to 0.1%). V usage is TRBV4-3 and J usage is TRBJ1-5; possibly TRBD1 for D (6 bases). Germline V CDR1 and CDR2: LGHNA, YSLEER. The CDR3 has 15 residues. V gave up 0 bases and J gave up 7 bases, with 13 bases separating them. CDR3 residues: CASSQDRETGQPQHF. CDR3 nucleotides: TGCGCCAGCAGCCAAGATAGGGAAACAGGGCAGCCCCAGCATTTT.

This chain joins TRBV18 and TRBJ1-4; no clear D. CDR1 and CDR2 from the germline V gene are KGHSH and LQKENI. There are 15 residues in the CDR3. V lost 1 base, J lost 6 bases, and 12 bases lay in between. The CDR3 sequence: CASSPRGVLDEKLFF. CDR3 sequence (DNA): TGTGCCAGCTCACCACGAGGCGTGTTGGATGAAAAACTGTTTTTT.

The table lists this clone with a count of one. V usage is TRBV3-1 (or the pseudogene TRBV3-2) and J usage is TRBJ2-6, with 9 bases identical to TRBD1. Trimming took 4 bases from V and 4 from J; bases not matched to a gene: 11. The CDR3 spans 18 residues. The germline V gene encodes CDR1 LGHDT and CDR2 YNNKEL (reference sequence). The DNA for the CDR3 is TGTGCCAGCAGCCCCCTCGGGACAGGGAGAGGGGGGGCCAACGTCCTGACTTTC. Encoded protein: CASSPLGTGRGGANVLTF.

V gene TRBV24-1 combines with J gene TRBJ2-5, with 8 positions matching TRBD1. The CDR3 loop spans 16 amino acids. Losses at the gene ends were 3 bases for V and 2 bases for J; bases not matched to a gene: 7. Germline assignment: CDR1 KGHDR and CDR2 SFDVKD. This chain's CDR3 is CATSDTGTGKQETQYF. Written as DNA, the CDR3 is TGTGCCACCAGTGATACCGGGACAGGTAAACAAGAGACCCAGTACTTC.

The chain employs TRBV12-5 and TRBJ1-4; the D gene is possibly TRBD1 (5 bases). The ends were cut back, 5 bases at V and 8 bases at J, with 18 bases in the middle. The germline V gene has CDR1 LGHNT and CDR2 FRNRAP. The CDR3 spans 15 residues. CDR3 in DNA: TGTGCTAGTGGTGGAAGCGGGGGTTTTAGAGAAAAACTGTTTTTT. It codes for CASGGSGGFREKLFF.

In nucleotides, the CDR3 is TGTGCCAGCAGCTTGGCGGGGGGGCACGAGACCCAGTACTTC. It encodes CASSLAGGHETQYF. The V and J genes are TRBV7-2 and TRBJ2-5; TRBD2 agrees at 9 bases. V shed 3 bases, J shed 5 bases, and the junction held 4 bases outside the gene matches. CDR1 SGHTA and CDR2 FQGNSA come from the germline V gene. This CDR3 is built from 14 residues.

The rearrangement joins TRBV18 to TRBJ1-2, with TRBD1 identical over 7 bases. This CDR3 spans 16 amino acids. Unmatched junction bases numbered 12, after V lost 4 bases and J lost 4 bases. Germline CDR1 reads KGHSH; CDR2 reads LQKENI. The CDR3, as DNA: TGTGCCAGCTCACTCCGGGACAGCCTCGGGGGCTATGGCTACACCTTC. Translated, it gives CASSLRDSLGGYGYTF.

CDR3: CASSTTAGANEKLFF. The CDR3 region has the DNA TGTGCCAGCAGCACGACCGCGGGGGCTAATGAAAAACTGTTTTTT. V and J are TRBV5-4 and TRBJ1-4, with D possibly TRBD1 on 5 matching bases. The germline V and J ends were trimmed by 4 bases and 3 bases, with 13 bases remaining between them. Germline lookup yields CDR1 SGHNT and CDR2 YYREEE (reference sequence). CDR3 length equals 15 residues.

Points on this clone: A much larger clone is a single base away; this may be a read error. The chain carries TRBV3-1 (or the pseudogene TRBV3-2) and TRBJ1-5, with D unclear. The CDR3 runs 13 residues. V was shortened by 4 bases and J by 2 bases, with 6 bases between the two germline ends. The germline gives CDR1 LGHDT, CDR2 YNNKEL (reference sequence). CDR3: CASSRRGNQPQHF. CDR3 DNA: TGTGCCAGCAGCCGTCGGGGCAATCAGCCCCAGCATTTT.

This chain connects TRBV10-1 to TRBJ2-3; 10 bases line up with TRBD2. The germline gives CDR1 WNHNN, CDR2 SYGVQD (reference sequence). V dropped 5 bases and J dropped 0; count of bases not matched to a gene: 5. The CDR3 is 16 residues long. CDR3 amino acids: CASSKGLAYSTDTQYF. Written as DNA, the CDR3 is TGCGCCAGCAGTAAGGGACTAGCGTATAGCACAGATACGCAGTATTTT.

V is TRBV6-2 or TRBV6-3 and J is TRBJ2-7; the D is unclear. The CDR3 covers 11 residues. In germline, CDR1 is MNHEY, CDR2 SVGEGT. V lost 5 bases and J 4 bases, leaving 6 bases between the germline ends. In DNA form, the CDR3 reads TGTGCCAGCAGTCTCTTTTACGAGCAGTACTTC. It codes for CASSLFYEQYF.

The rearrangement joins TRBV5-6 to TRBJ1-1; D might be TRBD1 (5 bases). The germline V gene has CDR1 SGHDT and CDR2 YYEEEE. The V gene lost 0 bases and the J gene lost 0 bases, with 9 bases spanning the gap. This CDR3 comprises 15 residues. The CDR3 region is CASSLDRLLNTEAFF. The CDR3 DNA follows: TGTGCCAGCAGCTTGGACAGGCTCTTGAACACTGAAGCTTTCTTT.